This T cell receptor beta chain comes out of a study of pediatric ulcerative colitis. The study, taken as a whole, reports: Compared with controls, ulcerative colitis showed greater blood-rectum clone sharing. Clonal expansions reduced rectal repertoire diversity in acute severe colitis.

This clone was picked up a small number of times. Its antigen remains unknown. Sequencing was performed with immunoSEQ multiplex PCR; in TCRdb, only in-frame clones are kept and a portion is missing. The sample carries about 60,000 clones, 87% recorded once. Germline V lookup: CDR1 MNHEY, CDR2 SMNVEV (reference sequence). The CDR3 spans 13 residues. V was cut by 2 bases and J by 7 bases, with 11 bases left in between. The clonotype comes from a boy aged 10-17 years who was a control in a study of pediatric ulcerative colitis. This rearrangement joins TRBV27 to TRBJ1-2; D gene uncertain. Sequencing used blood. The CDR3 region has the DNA TGTGCCAGCAGTTTAGCAAGAGGATTTGGCTACACCTTC. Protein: CASSLARGFGYTF.